This T cell receptor (beta chain) derives from a study of T-cell memory formation after mild COVID-19. TCRdb re-derived calls from the 5' RACE reads in MiXCR, one entry per CDR3 protein. The data contain about 300,000 distinct CDR3 sequences, approximately 19% of them seen just once; the ten biggest clones take up roughly 21%. The V gene's germline CDR1 is SGDLS and CDR2 YYNGEE. Trimming took off 0 bases at V and 6 bases at J, with 7 bases between the two ends. The CDR3 length is 13 residues. The TCR was taken from a young man who had mild COVID-19 (a few samples of this study predate the infection). Cell type and time point are not known. Sequenced material: PBMCs or a T cell subset sorted from them (not recorded which). The chain has TRBV9 and TRBJ2-1; D tentatively reads TRBD1 or TRBD2 (5 bases each). For the CDR3, the DNA is TGTGCCAGCAGCGTAGGAGGGGTCAATGAGCAGTTCTTC. Residues: CASSVGGVNEQFF.